This T cell receptor beta chain was recovered during a study of T cells in Graves' hyperthyroidism and ophthalmopathy. Template material for amplifying TCR beta CDR3 regions consisted of RNA transcripts. The HTBI set primed first-round TCR CDR3 RT-PCR. TCRdb itself ran the multiplex PCR reads through MiXCR, one entry per CDR3 protein. Among fewer than 750,000 distinct CDR3 sequences listed, about 15% were seen once. The CDR3 totals 17 residues. Germline V gene sequence: CDR1 MNHEY, CDR2 SMNVEV (reference sequence). Trimming removed 5 bases from V and 2 bases from J, with 19 bases in between. The table lists this clonotype with many counts.

This receptor was obtained from a woman aged 40 to 50 with Graves' ophthalmopathy. The chain couples TRBV27 to TRBJ1-5, with a tentative D call TRBD1 (5 bases). Sequencing was performed on blood. The CDR3 is CASSTQGVRVGNQPQHF. CDR3 sequence (DNA): TGTGCCAGCAGTACCCAGGGTGTGAGAGTGGGCAATCAGCCCCAGCATTTT.